Below, one TCR beta chain is given with its context. Other DNA sequences of this sample code for an identical CDR3. This CDR3 contains 15 residues. Germline V gives CDR1 KGHSH, CDR2 LQKENI. V was pared by 3 bases and J by 4 bases, with 4 bases of the junction left unmatched. The entry originates in a study of blood T cell repertoires in COVID-19. Study overall: Acute and convalescent COVID-19 specimens originated in the United States, Italy and Spain.

Original handling: Nucleated cell counts were estimated from reference gene primer amplification. The assay was immunoSEQ multiplex PCR, and TCRdb's table has in-frame clones only and misses some. The DNA gave D and trimming, while V, J and clone size come from that table. The table includes 200,000 to 250,000 clones, around 82% detected once. The sequenced sample was peripheral blood. The TCR was taken from a woman aged 80 or older with active or convalescent COVID-19. The V and J genes are TRBV18 and TRBJ2-5, with 11 bases fitting TRBD2. CDR3 sequence (DNA): TGTGCCAGCTCACCTCCCCTAGCGGGGGGAGAGACCCAGTACTTC. It translates to CASSPPLAGGETQYF.